This TCR beta chain came from a study of T cell repertoires in cytomegalovirus infection. Study-wide background: Evidence of both CMV infection and a matching HLA type came from public TCR beta signatures. General observations from the study: HLA-C-restricted CMV-specific TCR beta clonotypes were dominant in the ex vivo response. Identification of carriers of CMV plus the relevant HLA was performed using cumulative public TCR beta family frequency.

V was cut by 4 bases and J by 5 bases, with 14 bases left in between. The CDR3 runs 13 residues. CDR1 is DFQATT, CDR2 SNEGSKA, per germline (reference sequence). With respect to this clonotype: Its antigen remains unknown.

TCRdb reprocessed the reads via MiXCR and lists one record per CDR3 protein. The sample carries 600,000 to 800,000 distinct CDR3 sequences, more than 20% recorded once. The chain carries TRBV20-1 and TRBJ1-2; D is unresolved. The sample comprised CD8+ T cells from PBMCs. This clonotype was obtained from a human donor in good health (CMV status not recorded). Some clones in this sample may be carry-over from other donors' samples. CDR3 protein: CSAMPPGTYGYTF. The DNA for the CDR3 is TGCAGTGCTATGCCACCGGGCACTTATGGCTACACCTTC.